A few counts support the clone carrying this T cell receptor beta chain. Clones were sequenced by immunoSEQ multiplex PCR, and TCRdb holds only the in-frame ones, with some missing. The sample carries around 120,000 clones, approximately 82% recorded once. These data are taken from a study of blood T cell repertoires in COVID-19. V dropped 7 bases and J dropped 0; count of bases not matched to a gene: 8. From germline, CDR1 is LNHDA and CDR2 SQIVND (reference sequence). This CDR3 contains 15 residues. Source material: peripheral blood. V and J are TRBV19 and TRBJ1-1, with TRBD1 identical over 7 bases. This receptor was obtained from a man aged 30-40 years with acute or convalescent COVID-19. The CDR3, as DNA: TGTGCCAGTAACTCGAGGGGGCGGCTGAACACTGAAGCTTTCTTT. Encoded protein: CASNSRGRLNTEAFF.